Presented here are 28 T cell receptor beta chains from one specimen sequenced in a study of OX40 agonist ivuxolimab in advanced cancers. Clones were read by immunoSEQ multiplex PCR, and TCRdb kept only the in-frame ones, dropping some. The sample records more than 50,000 clones, around four fifths being singletons. The material was CD4+ or CD8+ T cells sorted from blood, obtained in a trial of the OX40 agonist ivuxolimab. These receptor sequences come from an adult with an advanced solid tumor such as melanoma, head and neck, liver or kidney cancer.

The chain couples TRBV28 to TRBJ1-1, with D unresolved. The CDR3 is 12 amino acids. The V gene lost 1 base and the J gene lost 11 bases, with 11 bases spanning the gap. Germline CDR1 and CDR2: MDHEN and SYDVKM. CDR3 nucleotides: TGTGCCAGCAGTTTATCATCGCGGGAGGCTTTCTTT. Translating it yields CASSLSSREAFF.

The V gene is TRBV11-2, the J gene TRBJ2-7; D may be TRBD1 or TRBD2 (5 bases each). V dropped 5 bases and J dropped 4 bases, with 18 bases sitting between them. This CDR3 is built from 15 residues. The germline CDR1 and CDR2 sequences are SGHAT and FQNNGV. The CDR3 spells CASSRDASGRYEQYF. The CDR3 DNA reads as TGTGCCAGCAGCCGGGACGCCTCAGGGCGATACGAGCAGTACTTC.

This clone was seen only once. This rearrangement joins TRBV4-1 to TRBJ1-4; weak D call: TRBD1 (5 bases). V lost 3 bases and J lost 3, with 11 bases in between. This CDR3 comprises 15 residues. Germline V gene sequence: CDR1 MGHRA, CDR2 YSYEKL. The CDR3 sequence is CASSQLGTANEKLFF. The CDR3 nucleotides read TGCGCCAGCAGCCAGCTCGGGACGGCTAATGAAAAACTGTTTTTT.

The table lists this clone with a count of one. V is TRBV7-9 and J is TRBJ2-1, with D unclear. The V end lost 10 bases, the J end lost 10 bases, and 17 bases lay between the germline ends. CDR1 and CDR2 from the germline V gene are SEHNR and FQNEAQ (reference sequence). The CDR3 contains 12 residues. This chain's CDR3 is CAITEVLGEQFF. The CDR3 bases are TGTGCCATCACGGAAGTCCTGGGAGAGCAGTTCTTC.

This sequence joins TRBV19 and TRBJ2-1; perhaps TRBD2 as D (6 bases). Trimming removed 10 bases at V and 7 bases at J, with 20 bases between. CDR3 size: 14 residues. Looked up from germline, CDR1 is LNHDA and CDR2 is SQIVND (reference sequence). The chain's CDR3 is CATPIVCGANEQFF. CDR3 coding DNA: TGTGCCACCCCAATAGTTTGCGGGGCAAATGAGCAGTTCTTC. Looking up the rest from reference TRBV19 and TRBJ2-1 gives the full variable domain: DGGITQSPKYLFRKEGQNVTLSCEQNLNHDAMYWYRQDPGQGLRLIYYSQIVNDFQKGDIAEGYSVSREKKESFPLTVTSAQKNPTAFYLCATPIVCGANEQFFGPGTRLTVL.

V usage is TRBV28 and J usage is TRBJ1-4, with a possible D match to TRBD1 (5 bases). The V end was cut by 3 bases, the J end by 13 bases, with 18 bases between. This CDR3 is built from 14 residues. Per germline, CDR1 MDHEN and CDR2 SYDVKM. CDR3 in DNA: TGTGCCAGCAGTTTGCCGGCGGGGGGAAGCCTACTGTTTTTT. It specifies CASSLPAGGSLLFF.

This clone occurred a few times. The gene calls are TRBV19 and TRBJ2-2; the D gene is possibly TRBD1 (6 bases). The V end lost 6 bases, the J end lost 5 bases, and 25 bases lay between the germline ends. The CDR3 contains 18 residues. The germline V gene has CDR1 LNHDA and CDR2 SQIVND (reference sequence). The CDR3 DNA is TGTGCCAGTAGCGACGGACAGCGCACCCTCATTTTGACCGGGGAGCTGTTTTTT. Translated: CASSDGQRTLILTGELFF.

The count of this clone is one. This chain joins TRBV11-2 and TRBJ2-7; possibly TRBD2 for D (6 bases). Germline V lookup: CDR1 SGHAT, CDR2 FQNNGV. CDR3 length: 15 residues. V lost 2 bases and J lost 1, with 12 bases in between. The chain's CDR3 is CASSLRGGWSYEQYF. In DNA, the CDR3 is TGTGCCAGCAGCTTACGGGGAGGATGGTCCTACGAGCAGTACTTC.

The chain recombines TRBV11-3 with TRBJ1-2; 7 bases line up with TRBD1. V lost 3 bases and J lost 5; bases outside the gene matches: 18. This CDR3 has 18 residues. Germline CDR1 SGHNT, CDR2 YENEEA. CDR3 in DNA: TGTGCCAGCAGCTTCCTAGGGGGACAGTCGTATCTGCGGTATGGCTACACCTTC. Its protein product is CASSFLGGQSYLRYGYTF.

The chain is built from TRBV11-2 and TRBJ2-7; TRBD1 matches at 9 bases. CDR1 and CDR2 from the germline V gene are SGHAT and FQNNGV. With V trimmed by 8 bases and J by 5 bases, 4 bases remained unmatched. The CDR3 has 12 amino acids. The CDR3 protein is CASQQGADEQYF. The CDR3 region has the DNA TGTGCCAGCCAACAGGGGGCGGACGAGCAGTACTTC.

The chain recombines TRBV19 with TRBJ2-7; D is uncertain. Germline CDR1 reads LNHDA; CDR2 reads SQIVND (reference sequence). The CDR3 is made up of 13 amino acids. Trimming cost V 8 bases and J 3 bases, with 14 bases left between them. The CDR3 region is CASGRNKNYEQYF. CDR3 sequence (DNA): TGTGCCAGTGGACGGAACAAAAACTACGAGCAGTACTTC.

The rearrangement uses TRBV6-6 and TRBJ1-4; D gene ambiguous. V lost 0 bases, J lost 2 bases, and 7 bases lay in between. The germline CDR1 and CDR2 sequences are MNHNY and SVGAGI (reference sequence). The CDR3 contains 15 residues. The CDR3 region is CASSYSFGTNEKLFF. CDR3 DNA: TGTGCCAGCAGTTACTCGTTCGGGACTAATGAAAAACTGTTTTTT.

The genes are TRBV6-5 and TRBJ2-7, with 13 bases fitting TRBD2. The germline gives CDR1 MNHEY, CDR2 SVGAGI. J was trimmed by 3 bases and V by 4 bases; bases with no gene match: 3. This CDR3 has 15 residues. The CDR3 DNA reads TGTGCCAGCAGTTGGACTAGCGGGAGTCACTACGAGCAGTACTTC. Encoded protein: CASSWTSGSHYEQYF.

The V and J genes are TRBV4-1 and TRBJ2-7, with 8 bases aligning to TRBD2. The germline gives CDR1 MGHRA, CDR2 YSYEKL. V dropped 2 bases and J dropped 3; count of bases not matched to a gene: 9. The CDR3 totals 16 residues. The CDR3 loop is CASSQPTSGVSYEQYF. CDR3 coding DNA: TGCGCCAGCAGCCAACCCACTAGCGGAGTTAGCTACGAGCAGTACTTC.

The chain carries TRBV9 and TRBJ2-3; a weak D match, TRBD1 (5 bases). Looked up from germline, CDR1 is SGDLS and CDR2 is YYNGEE. CDR3 size: 15 residues. V gave up 2 bases and J gave up 2 bases, with 12 bases separating them. CDR3 loop: CASSVGWGPTDTQYF. CDR3 nucleotide sequence: TGTGCCAGCAGCGTCGGGTGGGGCCCCACAGATACGCAGTATTTT. The full variable domain, rest sourced from reference TRBV9 and TRBJ2-3, is DSGVTQTPKHLITATGQRVTLRCSPRSGDLSVYWYQQSLDQGLQFLIQYYNGEERAKGNILERFSAQQFPDLHSELNLSSLELGDSALYFCASSVGWGPTDTQYFGPGTRLTVL.

This sequence joins TRBV4-3 and TRBJ1-2; TRBD1 matches 10 bases. CDR1 is LGHNA and CDR2 is YSLEER in the germline V gene. V trimming: 0 bases; J trimming: 2 bases; junction bases outside the gene matches: 6. This CDR3 spans 17 amino acids. CDR3 in amino acids: CASSQDRGDRGNYGYTF. The CDR3 coding sequence is TGCGCCAGCAGCCAAGATAGAGGGGACAGGGGAAACTATGGCTACACCTTC.

The chain has TRBV4-3 and TRBJ2-4, with D possibly being TRBD2 (6 bases). Deletions cut 0 bases from V and 6 bases from J, with 9 bases between. Germline assignment: CDR1 LGHNA and CDR2 YSLEER. This CDR3 region has 14 residues. CDR3 sequence (DNA): TGCGCCAGCAGCCAAGAATGGGGGGTAAACATTCAGTACTTC. Protein sequence: CASSQEWGVNIQYF.

This clone was picked up one time. The V and J genes are TRBV25-1 and TRBJ2-7; D is perhaps TRBD1 (5 bases). The CDR3 contains 12 residues. Looked up from germline, CDR1 is MGHDK and CDR2 is SYGVNS. Trimming left V 6 bases short and J 6 bases short, with 12 bases between. The CDR3, as DNA: TGTGCCAGCAGAAGTGCAGGGTCCGAGCAGTACTTC. Amino acids: CASRSAGSEQYF.

The V and J genes are TRBV2 and TRBJ1-4; 7 bases map to TRBD1. V lost 6 bases and J lost 6; bases outside the gene matches: 10. Germline-derived CDR1 and CDR2 are SNHLY and FYNNEI. The CDR3 length is 15 residues. CDR3 region: CASRWGDRVYEKLFF. CDR3 bases: TGTGCCAGCAGGTGGGGAGACAGGGTTTATGAAAAACTGTTTTTT.

This clone was picked up a small number of times. This chain links TRBV6-5 with TRBJ1-2; 9 nucleotides align to TRBD1. Germline V gene lookup returns CDR1 MNHEY and CDR2 SVGAGI. CDR3 size: 13 residues. J gave up 8 bases and V 6 bases, and 7 bases lay outside the gene matches. CDR3 in amino acids: CASRRGQGRGYTF. CDR3 nucleotides: TGTGCCAGCAGACGGGGACAGGGTCGGGGCTACACCTTC.

The V gene is TRBV4-3, the J gene TRBJ2-6; D gene ambiguous. Trimming took 3 bases from V and 2 from J, leaving 5 bases between them. The length of the CDR3 is 14 residues. Germline assignment: CDR1 LGHNA and CDR2 YSLEER. CDR3 amino acids: CASSHGTGANVLTF. As DNA, the CDR3 is TGCGCCAGCAGCCATGGCACTGGGGCCAACGTCCTGACTTTC.

V gene TRBV18 combines with J gene TRBJ2-7; possibly TRBD2 for D (5 bases). V lost 3 bases, J lost 7 bases, and 13 bases lay in between. The CDR3 totals 13 residues. Germline loops: CDR1 KGHSH, CDR2 LQKENI. The CDR3 bases are TGTGCCAGCTCACCGGCTAGCATCGAAGAGCAGTACTTC. Amino acids: CASSPASIEEQYF.

The chain employs TRBV7-2 and TRBJ2-2; D gene uncertain. This CDR3 has 15 residues. Germline V lookup: CDR1 SGHTA, CDR2 FQGNSA. Deletions cut 1 base from V and 7 bases from J, with 13 bases between. The CDR3 sequence is CASSLVGPLGGELFF. DNA for the CDR3: TGTGCCAGCAGCTTAGTCGGGCCTTTGGGCGGGGAGCTGTTTTTT.

The V gene is TRBV5-6, the J gene TRBJ2-7; D uncertain. Germline CDR1 is SGHDT and CDR2 is YYEEEE. Trimming stripped 2 bases from V and 0 bases from J, with 12 bases between. The CDR3 totals 15 residues. The CDR3 is CASSFYFSPSYEQYF. DNA for the CDR3: TGTGCCAGCAGCTTTTATTTTTCCCCCTCCTACGAGCAGTACTTC. Supplemented by reference TRBV5-6 and TRBJ2-7, the full variable domain reads DAGVTQSPTHLIKTRGQQVTLRCSPKSGHDTVSWYQQALGQGPQFIFQYYEEEERQRGNFPDRFSGHQFPNYSSELNVNALLLGDSALYLCASSFYFSPSYEQYFGPGTRLTVT.

This sequence joins TRBV28 and TRBJ2-1; unclear D gene. The V end was cut by 5 bases, the J end by 2 bases, with 13 bases between. This CDR3 is built from 15 residues. Germline CDR1 and CDR2: MDHEN and SYDVKM. CDR3 in DNA: TGTGCCAGCAGTCCGATCCTAGGGCCCTACAATGAGCAGTTCTTC. It translates to CASSPILGPYNEQFF.

This clone was observed once. The V gene is TRBV5-1, the J gene TRBJ1-1, with a possible D match to TRBD1 (5 bases). Trimming took 0 bases from V and 5 from J, leaving 11 bases between them. Germline CDR1 is SGHRS and CDR2 is YFSETQ. The CDR3 spans 14 residues. The CDR3 nucleotides are TGCGCCAGCAGCTTGGCAGGGAGTTCGACTGAAGCTTTCTTT. This gives the protein CASSLAGSSTEAFF.

The chain has TRBV4-2 and TRBJ2-7; 12 positions match TRBD2. From germline, CDR1 is LGHNA and CDR2 YNFKEQ. With V trimmed by 3 bases and J by 5 bases, 5 bases remained unmatched. The CDR3 is 15 residues long. The CDR3 nucleotides read TGTGCCAGCAGCCAGCAGACTAGCGGGAGCCACGAGCAGTACTTC. The encoded protein is CASSQQTSGSHEQYF.

The V gene is TRBV7-2, the J gene TRBJ2-4, with 9 bases fitting TRBD1. With 4 bases clipped from V and 5 bases from J, the junction kept 3 bases outside the gene matches. Germline CDR1 and CDR2: SGHTA and FQGNSA. This CDR3 region has 14 residues. This CDR3 is CASSYRQGENIQYF. The CDR3 DNA follows: TGTGCCAGCAGCTACCGACAGGGGGAAAACATTCAGTACTTC.